This TCR beta chain was found in a study of chronic HIV infection and antiretroviral therapy. One entry per CDR3 protein, called by TCRdb with MiXCR from the 5' RACE reads. The table shows 45,000 to 55,000 distinct CDR3 sequences, with 15% to 20% occurring only once. This clonotype was recorded once. Germline V lookup: CDR1 SGHAT, CDR2 FQNNGV. The V gene lost 5 bases and the J gene lost 0 bases, with 13 bases spanning the gap. The length of the CDR3 is 15 residues. Material for sequencing was peripheral blood. The TCR was taken from an adult who had HIV and had not received antiretroviral therapy, or was an uninfected healthy control (not recorded which). This chain links TRBV11-2 with TRBJ1-1, with D possibly being TRBD1 (6 bases). Here the CDR3 DNA reads TGTGCCAGCAGCCGACAGGAAAGCATGAACACTGAAGCTTTCTTT. Translating it yields CASSRQESMNTEAFF.